These T cell receptor beta chains were read from a single sample in a study of T cells after somatic rescue of genetic block. Only in-frame clones appear in the TCRdb table, and some are missing; sequencing was by immunoSEQ multiplex PCR. This table has 85,000 to 100,000 clones, around 89% appearing once. Source material: peripheral blood mononuclear cells (PBMCs). Receptor source: a woman under 30. Both conserved end residues are part of each CDR3. D genes are given only for firm matches. Rows may omit the clone size; those that give it use once, few, many or a size class.

j_call d_call v_call clone_size cdr3_nt cdr3_aa
TRBJ2-1 TRBD2 TRBV7-6 NA TGTGCCAGCAGCTTATTAGCGGGTCAATACAATGAGCAGTTCTTC CASSLLAGQYNEQFF
TRBJ2-5 TRBD2 TRBV6-1 once TGTGCCAGCAGTGGACTAGCGGGAGGGTACCAAGAGACCCAGTACTTC CASSGLAGGYQETQYF
TRBJ1-3 NA TRBV27 NA TGTGCCAGCAGTTTCCAGGGCAACTCTGGAAACACCATATATTTT CASSFQGNSGNTIYF
TRBJ1-1 NA TRBV6-1 NA TGTGCCAGCAGTGAGGTCCGGGGCGGAGGCACTGAAGCTTTCTTT CASSEVRGGGTEAFF
TRBJ2-3 NA TRBV6-6 NA TGTGCCAGCAGTTACAACCCCAGCACAGATACGCAGTATTTT CASSYNPSTDTQYF
TRBJ2-7 NA TRBV29-1 NA TGCAGCGTTGTCAACAGGCTCCACTCCTACGAGCAGTACTTC CSVVNRLHSYEQYF
TRBJ2-2 NA TRBV19 NA TGTGCCAGTAGTACGGTGGGCACCGGGGAGCTGTTTTTT CASSTVGTGELFF
TRBJ1-3 NA TRBV19 NA TGTGCCAGTAGTGCAGGGACATTTGGAAACACCATATATTTT CASSAGTFGNTIYF
TRBJ1-2 TRBD1 TRBV28 NA TGTGCCAGCAGGGCAGGGGGCTTAGGCTATGGCTACACCTTC CASRAGGLGYGYTF
TRBJ1-4 NA TRBV7-8 NA TGTGCCAGCAGCTTAGCCGAGCCCAGGACTGAAAAACTGTTTTTT CASSLAEPRTEKLFF
TRBJ2-2 NA TRBV5-1 once TGCGCCAGCAGCACCGAGGGGTCCGGGGAGCTGTTTTTT CASSTEGSGELFF
TRBJ1-5 NA TRBV5-1 NA TGCGCCAGCAGCTTGGATGTAAATCAGCCCCAGCATTTT CASSLDVNQPQHF
TRBJ2-7 TRBD2 TRBV2 NA TGTGCCAGCATGGGGGGGGTCTACGAGCAGTACTTC CASMGGVYEQYF
TRBJ2-3 NA TRBV6-4 NA TGTGCCAGCAGTCCTTTTACTAGTGTCGATACGCAGTATTTT CASSPFTSVDTQYF
TRBJ2-4 TRBD2 TRBV6-1 NA TGTGCCAGCACGGCGTGGGGGGGAAACATTCAGTACTTC CASTAWGGNIQYF
TRBJ1-4 NA TRBV27 NA TGTGCCAGCAGTCTCAGTAGACGTGAAAAACTGTTTTTT CASSLSRREKLFF
TRBJ1-1 TRBD1 TRBV4-1 NA TGCGCCAGCAGCCAAGAGGGTGGACAGGCCAACACTGAAGCTTTCTTT CASSQEGGQANTEAFF
TRBJ2-7 TRBD2 TRBV5-6 NA TGTGCCAGCAGCTTGGCTGGTAGCGGGGCGGGGTCGGGCGAGCAGTACTTC CASSLAGSGAGSGEQYF
TRBJ2-7 TRBD1 TRBV2 NA TGTGCCAGCAGTGAGGCCGGGACAGGGAGCCAGTACTTC CASSEAGTGSQYF
TRBJ2-3 TRBD2 TRBV5-6 NA TGTGCCAGCAGCTTCAGACTAGCGGGAGCGACAGATACGCAGTATTTT CASSFRLAGATDTQYF
TRBJ1-5 NA TRBV7-6 NA TGTGCCAGCAGCCGAGGCCCGGCGTATAGCAATCAGCCCCAGCATTTT CASSRGPAYSNQPQHF
TRBJ1-5 NA TRBV2 NA TGTGCCAGCAGGGACGGGGTCCGAGCGCAGCCCCAGCATTTT CASRDGVRAQPQHF
TRBJ2-1 NA TRBV27 NA TGTGCCAGCAGTTCCCCGGGGGGCAGGTCCTACAATGAGCAGTTCTTC CASSSPGGRSYNEQFF
TRBJ2-2 NA TRBV7-2 once TGTGCCAGCACCTGGGGGCCTAGCGGCCGGACCGGGGAGCTGTTTTTT CASTWGPSGRTGELFF
TRBJ1-1 NA TRBV25-1 NA TGTGCCAGCACCGGCCCATACGGGGTGAACACTGAAGCTTTCTTT CASTGPYGVNTEAFF
TRBJ2-2 TRBD2 TRBV19 NA TGTGCCAGTAGACCTCCGGGACTAGCGGGGAACACCGGGGAGCTGTTTTTT CASRPPGLAGNTGELFF
TRBJ2-3 NA TRBV6-5 NA TGTGCCAGCAGCCTCAGGGGGGAGGGCACAGATACGCAGTATTTT CASSLRGEGTDTQYF
TRBJ2-4 TRBD2 TRBV29-1 NA TGCAGCGTTGGGGCTAGCGGGAATCACATTCAGTACTTC CSVGASGNHIQYF
TRBJ1-5 NA TRBV28 NA TGTGCCAGCAGCAAGACTAGGGGGAAGGAGCCCCAGCATTTT CASSKTRGKEPQHF
TRBJ1-1 NA TRBV6-6 NA TGTGCCAGCAGTTACGGCGGGAGGAGGGCTTTCTTT CASSYGGRRAFF
TRBJ2-1 TRBD2 TRBV7-9 NA TGTGCCAGCAGCCCCAGGGAACTAGCGGGCTACAATGAGCAGTTCTTC CASSPRELAGYNEQFF
TRBJ2-5 TRBD2 TRBV5-4 once TGTGCCAGCAGCGGGACTAACCAAGAGACCCAGTACTTC CASSGTNQETQYF
TRBJ2-7 TRBD1 TRBV11-2 once TGTGCCAGCAGCTTATTGGACAGGGGTTTGGACGAGCAGTACTTC CASSLLDRGLDEQYF
TRBJ2-3 TRBD2 TRBV19 NA TGTGCCAGTAGCCCTAGCGGGAGGGCCCTTGCAGATACGCAGTATTTT CASSPSGRALADTQYF
TRBJ2-1 NA TRBV10-3 NA TGTGCCATCAGAGAATTTCCCCCTCCCTACAATGAGCAGTTCTTC CAIREFPPPYNEQFF
TRBJ2-7 NA TRBV6-1 NA TGTGCCAGCAGTGAAGCCGGATCTCCCGCGGAGCAGTACTTC CASSEAGSPAEQYF
TRBJ1-2 NA TRBV19 NA TGTGCCAGTAGTATGGTACAGCTATCTGGCGGGGAGCGCTACACCTTC CASSMVQLSGGERYTF
TRBJ2-2 NA TRBV2 NA TGTGCCAGCAGTCCCTTAATCCTAAAGCCCGGGGAGCTGTTTTTT CASSPLILKPGELFF
TRBJ1-1 NA TRBV7-9 once TGTGCCAGCAGCTTAAACACTGAAGCTTTCTTT CASSLNTEAFF
TRBJ1-3 NA TRBV19 NA TGTGCCAGTACCGTCACCTTCTCTGGAAACACCATATATTTT CASTVTFSGNTIYF
TRBJ1-2 NA TRBV11-3 NA TGTGCCAGCAGCCCCCGAGGTCGCTATGGCTACACCTTC CASSPRGRYGYTF
TRBJ1-5 NA TRBV7-2 NA TGTGCCAGCAGCGCCGCCAATCAGCCCCAGCATTTT CASSAANQPQHF
TRBJ1-4 NA TRBV11-3 NA TGTGCCAGCAGCTTAGTGGGGGGTAATGAAAAACTGTTTTTT CASSLVGGNEKLFF
TRBJ1-1 NA TRBV18 NA TGTGCCAGCTCAAGTGCGGGGTTTGACACTGAAGCTTTCTTT CASSSAGFDTEAFF
TRBJ1-1 NA TRBV7-9 NA TGTGCCAGCTGGGGGAACACTGAAGCTTTCTTT CASWGNTEAFF
TRBJ2-7 NA TRBV5-1 NA TGCGCCAGCAGCTTGGCAGGGCCCTACGAGCAGTACTTC CASSLAGPYEQYF